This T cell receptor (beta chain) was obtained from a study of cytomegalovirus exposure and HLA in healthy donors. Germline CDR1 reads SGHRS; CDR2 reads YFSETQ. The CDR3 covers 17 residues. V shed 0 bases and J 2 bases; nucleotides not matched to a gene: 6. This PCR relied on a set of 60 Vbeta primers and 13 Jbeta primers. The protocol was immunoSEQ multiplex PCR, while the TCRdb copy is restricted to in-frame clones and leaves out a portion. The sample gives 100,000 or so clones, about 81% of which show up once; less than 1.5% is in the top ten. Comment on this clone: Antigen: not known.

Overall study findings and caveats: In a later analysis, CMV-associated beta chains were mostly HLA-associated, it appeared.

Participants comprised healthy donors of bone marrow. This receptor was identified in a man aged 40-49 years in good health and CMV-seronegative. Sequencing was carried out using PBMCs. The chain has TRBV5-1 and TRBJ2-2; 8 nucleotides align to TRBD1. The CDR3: CASSLGQGALNTGELFF. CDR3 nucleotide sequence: TGCGCCAGCAGCTTGGGCCAGGGGGCTCTCAACACCGGGGAGCTGTTTTTT.